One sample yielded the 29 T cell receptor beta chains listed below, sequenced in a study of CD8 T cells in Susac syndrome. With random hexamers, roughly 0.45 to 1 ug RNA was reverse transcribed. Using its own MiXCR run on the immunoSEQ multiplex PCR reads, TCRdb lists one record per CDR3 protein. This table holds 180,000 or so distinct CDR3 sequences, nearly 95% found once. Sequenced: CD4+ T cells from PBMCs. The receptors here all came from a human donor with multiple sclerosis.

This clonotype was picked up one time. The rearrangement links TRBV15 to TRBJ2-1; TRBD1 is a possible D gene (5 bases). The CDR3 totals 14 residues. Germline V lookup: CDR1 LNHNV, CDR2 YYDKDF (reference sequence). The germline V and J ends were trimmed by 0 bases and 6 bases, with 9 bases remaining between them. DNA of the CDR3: TGTGCCACCAGCAGAGATGGGGCAGTCAATGAGCAGTTCTTC. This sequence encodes CATSRDGAVNEQFF.

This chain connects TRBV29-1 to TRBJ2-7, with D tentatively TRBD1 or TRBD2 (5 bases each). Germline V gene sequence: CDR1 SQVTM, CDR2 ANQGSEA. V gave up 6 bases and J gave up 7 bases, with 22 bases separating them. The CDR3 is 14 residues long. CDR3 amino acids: CSVSPGTVGREQYF. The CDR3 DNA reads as TGCAGCGTGTCCCCCGGGACGGTGGGACGGGAGCAGTACTTC.

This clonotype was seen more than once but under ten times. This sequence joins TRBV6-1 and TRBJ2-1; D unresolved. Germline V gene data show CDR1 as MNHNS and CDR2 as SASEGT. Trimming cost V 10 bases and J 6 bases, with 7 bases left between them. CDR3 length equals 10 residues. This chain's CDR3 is CATVLNEQFF. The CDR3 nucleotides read TGTGCCACCGTGCTCAATGAGCAGTTCTTC.

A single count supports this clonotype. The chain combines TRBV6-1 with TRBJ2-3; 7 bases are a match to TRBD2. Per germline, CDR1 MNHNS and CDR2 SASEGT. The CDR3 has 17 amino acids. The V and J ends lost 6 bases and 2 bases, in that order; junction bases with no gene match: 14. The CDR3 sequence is CASRHITSGVVTDTQYF. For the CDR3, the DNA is TGTGCCAGCAGGCATATAACGAGCGGGGTGGTCACAGATACGCAGTATTTT.

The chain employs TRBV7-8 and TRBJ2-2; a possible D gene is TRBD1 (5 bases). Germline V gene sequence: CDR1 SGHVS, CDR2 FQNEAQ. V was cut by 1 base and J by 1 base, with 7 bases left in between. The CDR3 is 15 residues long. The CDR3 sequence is CASSLETENTGELFF. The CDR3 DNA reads TGTGCCAGCAGCTTAGAGACAGAGAACACCGGGGAGCTGTTTTTT.

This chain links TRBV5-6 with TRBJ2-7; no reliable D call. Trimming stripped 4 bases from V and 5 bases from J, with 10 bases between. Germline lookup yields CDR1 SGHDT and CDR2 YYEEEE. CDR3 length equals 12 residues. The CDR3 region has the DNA TGTGCCAGCAGCCGACCTTTCCACGAGCAGTACTTC. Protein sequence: CASSRPFHEQYF. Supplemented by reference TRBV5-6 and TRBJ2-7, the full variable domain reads DAGVTQSPTHLIKTRGQQVTLRCSPKSGHDTVSWYQQALGQGPQFIFQYYEEEERQRGNFPDRFSGHQFPNYSSELNVNALLLGDSALYLCASSRPFHEQYFGPGTRLTVT.

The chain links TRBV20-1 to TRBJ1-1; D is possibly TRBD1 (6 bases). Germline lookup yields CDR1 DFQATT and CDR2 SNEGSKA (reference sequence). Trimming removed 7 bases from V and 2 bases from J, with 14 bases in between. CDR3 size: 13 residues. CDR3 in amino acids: CSVGGGHNTEAFF. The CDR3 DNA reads TGCAGTGTCGGAGGGGGACACAACACTGAAGCTTTCTTT.

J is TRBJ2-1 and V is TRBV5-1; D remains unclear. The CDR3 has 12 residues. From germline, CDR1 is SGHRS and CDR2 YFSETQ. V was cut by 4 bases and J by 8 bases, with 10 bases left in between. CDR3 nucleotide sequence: TGCGCCAGCAGCCGCGGAACGGATGAGCAGTTCTTC. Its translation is CASSRGTDEQFF.

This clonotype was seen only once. In DNA, the CDR3 is TGTGCCAGCAGTTCTCCGGGGACAGTACACACTGAAGCTTTCTTT. This gives the protein CASSSPGTVHTEAFF. This chain uses TRBV12-3 or TRBV12-4 with TRBJ1-1; the match to TRBD1 covers 7 bases. The CDR3 covers 15 residues. V lost 4 bases to trimming and J lost 3 bases; unmatched junction nucleotides: 8.

CDR3 nucleotides: TGTGCCAGCCCGCGAGAGAAAACTAGCACAGATACGCAGTATTTT. Its translation is CASPREKTSTDTQYF. The V and J genes are TRBV2 and TRBJ2-3; no clear D gene. Germline V CDR1 and CDR2: SNHLY, FYNNEI. V was cut by 8 bases and J by 0 bases, with 15 bases left in between. The CDR3 is 15 residues long.

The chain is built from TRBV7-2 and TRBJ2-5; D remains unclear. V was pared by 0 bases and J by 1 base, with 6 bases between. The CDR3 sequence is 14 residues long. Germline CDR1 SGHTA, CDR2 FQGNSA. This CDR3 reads CASSLAFSQETQYF. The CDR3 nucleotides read TGTGCCAGCAGCTTAGCATTTAGCCAAGAGACCCAGTACTTC.

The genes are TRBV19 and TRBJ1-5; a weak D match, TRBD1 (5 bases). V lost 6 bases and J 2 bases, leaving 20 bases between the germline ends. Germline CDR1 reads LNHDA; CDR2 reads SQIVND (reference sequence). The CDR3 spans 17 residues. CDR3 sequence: CASRYRGVVVRNQPQHF. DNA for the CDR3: TGTGCCAGTAGGTATCGAGGGGTAGTAGTCCGCAATCAGCCCCAGCATTTT.

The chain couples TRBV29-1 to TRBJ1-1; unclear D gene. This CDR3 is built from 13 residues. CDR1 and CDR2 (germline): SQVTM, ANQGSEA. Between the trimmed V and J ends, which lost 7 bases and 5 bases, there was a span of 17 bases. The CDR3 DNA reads TGCAGCGGTGAGGGCCGAGAACGGACTGAAGCTTTCTTT. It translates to CSGEGRERTEAFF.

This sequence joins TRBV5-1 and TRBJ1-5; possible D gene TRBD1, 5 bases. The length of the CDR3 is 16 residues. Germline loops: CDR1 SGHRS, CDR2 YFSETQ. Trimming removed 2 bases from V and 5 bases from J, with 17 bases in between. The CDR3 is CASSFGTQYRYQPQHF. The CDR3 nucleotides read TGCGCCAGCAGCTTCGGGACCCAATATCGGTATCAGCCCCAGCATTTT.

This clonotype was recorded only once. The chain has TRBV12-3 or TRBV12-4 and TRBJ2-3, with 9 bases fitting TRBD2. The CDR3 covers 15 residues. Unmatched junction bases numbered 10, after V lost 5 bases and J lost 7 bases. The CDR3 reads CASSQPGLALHTQYF. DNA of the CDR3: TGTGCCAGCAGTCAACCGGGACTAGCTCTTCATACGCAGTATTTT.

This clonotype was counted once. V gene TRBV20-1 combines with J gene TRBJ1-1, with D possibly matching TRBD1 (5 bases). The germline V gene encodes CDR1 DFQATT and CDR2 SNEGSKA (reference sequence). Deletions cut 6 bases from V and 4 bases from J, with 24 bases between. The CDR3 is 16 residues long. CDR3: CSAQRGDGGRVTEAFF. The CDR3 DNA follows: TGCAGTGCCCAAAGAGGGGACGGAGGCAGAGTCACTGAAGCTTTCTTT.

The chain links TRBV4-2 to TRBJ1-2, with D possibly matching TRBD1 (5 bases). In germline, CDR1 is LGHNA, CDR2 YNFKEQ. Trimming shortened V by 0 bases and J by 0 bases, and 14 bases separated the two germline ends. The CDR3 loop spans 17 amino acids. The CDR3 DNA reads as TGTGCCAGCAGCCAAGATACTCGGCAGGGCTCTAACTATGGCTACACCTTC. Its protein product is CASSQDTRQGSNYGYTF.

CDR3 DNA sequence: TGCGCCAGCAGTCCCCTTGGGGTCAGGGAGTCATACGAGCAGTACTTC. The encoded protein is CASSPLGVRESYEQYF. The chain uses TRBV23-1 and TRBJ2-7, with D perhaps given as TRBD1 or TRBD2 (5 bases each). TRBV23-1 carries the ORF label, with uncertain function. The CDR3 covers 16 residues. Trimming left V 4 bases short and J 4 bases short, with 20 bases between.

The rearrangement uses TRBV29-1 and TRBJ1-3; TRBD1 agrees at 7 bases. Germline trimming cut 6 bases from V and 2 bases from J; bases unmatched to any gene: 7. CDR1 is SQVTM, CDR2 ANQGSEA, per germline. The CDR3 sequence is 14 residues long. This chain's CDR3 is CSVDGTETGNTIYF. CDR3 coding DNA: TGCAGCGTCGATGGGACAGAGACTGGAAACACCATATATTTT. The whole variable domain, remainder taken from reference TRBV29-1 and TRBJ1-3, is SAVISQKPSRDICQRGTSLTIQCQVDSQVTMMFWYRQQPGQSLTLIATANQGSEATYESGFVIDKFPISRPNLTFSTLTVSNMSPEDSSIYLCSVDGTETGNTIYFGEGSWLTVV.

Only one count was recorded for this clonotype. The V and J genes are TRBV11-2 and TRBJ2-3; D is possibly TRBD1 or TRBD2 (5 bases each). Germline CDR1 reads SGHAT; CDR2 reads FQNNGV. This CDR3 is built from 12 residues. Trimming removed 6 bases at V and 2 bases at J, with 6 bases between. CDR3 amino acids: CASRGPTDTQYF. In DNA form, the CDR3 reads TGTGCCAGCAGGGGACCCACAGATACGCAGTATTTT.

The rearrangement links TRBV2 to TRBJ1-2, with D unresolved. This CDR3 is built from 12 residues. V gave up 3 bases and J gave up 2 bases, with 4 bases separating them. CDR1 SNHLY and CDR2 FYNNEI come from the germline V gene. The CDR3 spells CASSEGNYGYTF. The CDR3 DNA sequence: TGTGCCAGCAGTGAGGGGAACTATGGCTACACCTTC. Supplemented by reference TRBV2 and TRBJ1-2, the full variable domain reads EPEVTQTPSHQVTQMGQEVILRCVPISNHLYFYWYRQILGQKVEFLVSFYNNEISEKSEIFDDQFSVERPDGSNFTLKIRSTKLEDSAMYFCASSEGNYGYTFGSGTRLTVV.

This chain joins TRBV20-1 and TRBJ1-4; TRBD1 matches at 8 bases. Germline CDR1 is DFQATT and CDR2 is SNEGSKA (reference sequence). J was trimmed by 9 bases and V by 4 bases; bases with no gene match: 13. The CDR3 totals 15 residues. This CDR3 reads CSAIPGQAVRKKLFF. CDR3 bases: TGCAGTGCTATCCCGGGACAGGCGGTTCGGAAAAAACTGTTTTTT.

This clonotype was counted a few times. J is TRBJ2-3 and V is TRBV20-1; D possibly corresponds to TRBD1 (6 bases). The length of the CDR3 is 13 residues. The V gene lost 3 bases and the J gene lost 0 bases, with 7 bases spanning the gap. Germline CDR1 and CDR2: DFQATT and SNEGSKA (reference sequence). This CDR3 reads CSARRGSTDTQYF. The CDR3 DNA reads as TGCAGTGCTAGGAGGGGGAGCACAGATACGCAGTATTTT.

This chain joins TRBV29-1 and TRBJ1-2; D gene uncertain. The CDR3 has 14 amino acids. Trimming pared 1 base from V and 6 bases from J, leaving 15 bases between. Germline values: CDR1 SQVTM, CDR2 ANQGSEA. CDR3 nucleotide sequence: TGCAGCGTTGAAGTAATCCGGACTGAAAATGGCTACACCTTC. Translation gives CSVEVIRTENGYTF.

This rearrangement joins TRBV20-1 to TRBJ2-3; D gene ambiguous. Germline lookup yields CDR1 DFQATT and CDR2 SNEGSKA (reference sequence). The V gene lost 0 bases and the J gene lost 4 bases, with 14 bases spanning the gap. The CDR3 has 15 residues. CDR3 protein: CSARDPGPRPDTQYF. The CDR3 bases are TGCAGTGCTAGAGATCCGGGCCCCAGGCCAGATACGCAGTATTTT.

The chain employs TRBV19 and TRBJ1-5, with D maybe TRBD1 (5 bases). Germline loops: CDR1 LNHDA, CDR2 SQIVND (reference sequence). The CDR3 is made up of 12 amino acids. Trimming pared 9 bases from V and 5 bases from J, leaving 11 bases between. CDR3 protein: CARRDGDQPQHF. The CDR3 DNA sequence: TGTGCCAGACGGGACGGCGATCAGCCCCAGCATTTT.

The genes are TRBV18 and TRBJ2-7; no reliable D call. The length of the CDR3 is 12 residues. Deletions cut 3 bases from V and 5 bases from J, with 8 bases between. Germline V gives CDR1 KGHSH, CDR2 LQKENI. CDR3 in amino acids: CASSPPSHEQYF. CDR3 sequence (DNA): TGTGCCAGCTCACCGCCGTCCCACGAGCAGTACTTC. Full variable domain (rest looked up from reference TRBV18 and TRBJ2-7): NAGVMQNPRHLVRRRGQEARLRCSPMKGHSHVYWYRQLPEEGLKFMVYLQKENIIDESGMPKERFSAEFPKEGPSILRIQQVVRGDSAAYFCASSPPSHEQYFGPGTRLTVT.

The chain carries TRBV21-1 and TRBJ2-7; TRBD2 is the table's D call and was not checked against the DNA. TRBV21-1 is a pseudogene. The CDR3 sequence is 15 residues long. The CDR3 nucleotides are TGTGCCAACTTCCCGAGGGCGGTTTCTAGAGGCGAGCAGTACTTC. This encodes CANFPRAVSRGEQYF.

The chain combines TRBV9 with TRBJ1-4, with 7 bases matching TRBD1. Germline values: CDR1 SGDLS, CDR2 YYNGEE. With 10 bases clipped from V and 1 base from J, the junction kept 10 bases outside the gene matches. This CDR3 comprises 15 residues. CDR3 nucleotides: TGTGCCTCCTCGACAGGGATTGGAACTAATGAAAAACTGTTTTTT. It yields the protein CASSTGIGTNEKLFF.